The entry below gives a single TCR beta chain sequence along with its context. Its antigen remains undetermined. The input lacks base qualities; no much larger clone sits a single base away. The entry originates in a study of blood T cell repertoires in COVID-19 (dated by TCRdb to 2018 to 2021). Regarding the complete study: Samples from collaborators originated in the United States, Italy and Spain and spanned both the acute and convalescent phases of COVID-19. HLA class I and class II types, where available, came from metadata supplied by the sample provider rather than from assay-based typing. A de-identified subject ID, COVID-19 status, age in years and sex were almost always included in the sample metadata. Subjects who had been exposed to COVID-19, were actively infected with it, or had recovered from it provided the deeply sampled blood TCRbeta repertoires that made up the dataset. The repertoires were made available in a free public database intended to serve as a resource for research on the immune response to SARS-CoV-2. The material from the prospective study consisted of cDNA or gDNA derived from T cells, B-cell-depleted T cells, or PBMCs. Samples were obtained from the ongoing ImmuneRACE study (first 160 participants) and from approximately 1,200 subjects provided by 6 global collaborators. Study-wide conclusions, independent of this receptor: Clinical and demographic metadata were provided uncurated, with the amount varying by source and participant.

Collaborating institutions collected whole blood in K2EDTA tubes following their own protocols. For TCRbeta analysis, collaborators shipped samples in one of three forms: frozen whole blood, isolated PBMCs, or DNA extracted from either of those sample types. Cut back by 1 base and 1 base, the V and J ends lie 16 bases apart. CDR1 MGHRA and CDR2 YSYEKL are derived from the germline V gene. The CDR3 numbers 17 residues from cysteine through phenylalanine. The CDR3 DNA has 51 bases and is translated from base 1. The immunoSEQ Assay, a bias-controlled multiplex PCR, was used to amplify TCRbeta CDR3 regions from genomic DNA. Regarding the original processing steps: The number of nucleated cells in each sample was estimated by amplification of reference gene primers within the assay. Sequence reads were collapsed and filtered to measure the absolute abundance of every unique TCRbeta CDR3 rearrangement. For each sample, productive Simpson clonality was calculated as the square root of Simpson's diversity index across productive rearrangements. What TCRdb holds here is the immuneACCESS table cut down to in-frame rearrangements. Part of the clones is not present; checked against another copy, under half of the missing clones reflect an unresolved V gene, and the others are unexplained. Clone size and the V and J calls come from that table; the DNA yielded D and trimming. Here the sample has around 140,000 clones; 70% to 90% occur a single time. The ten largest make up approximately 10% of the sample.

Specimen: peripheral blood. This chain joins TRBV4-1 to TRBJ1-1, with no reliable assignment of the D segment. The origin of this receptor is a middle-aged man with acute or convalescent COVID-19. The CDR3 corresponds to CASSQVPLTETNTEAFF. The DNA is TGCGCCAGCAGCCAAGTCCCGTTAACAGAGACGAACACTGAAGCTTTCTTT.